The 24 T cell receptor beta chains below were found in one sample sequenced in a study of CD8+CD57+ T cells in acquired aplastic anemia. Using genomic DNA as the template, TCR beta VDJ and CDR3 profiling was carried out. Using its own MiXCR run on the reads, TCRdb lists one record per CDR3 protein. The sample lists about 270,000 distinct CDR3 sequences, approximately 56% occurring once. The specimen was sorted CD4+, CD8+, or CD8+CD57+ T cells (not recorded which) from PBMCs. Receptors were obtained from a human donor with severe aplastic anemia or a healthy control (not recorded which).

The chain has TRBV7-3 and TRBJ2-7; 7 positions agree with TRBD1. J lost 1 base, V lost 5 bases, and 2 bases had no gene match. From germline, CDR1 is SGHTA and CDR2 FQGTGA. This CDR3 has 13 residues. CDR3 DNA: TGTGCCAGCAGCAGGGGGCCGTCCTACGAGCAGTACTTC. Translating gives CASSRGPSYEQYF.

This clonotype has a count of ten or more. The chain recombines TRBV2 with TRBJ2-3; D uncertain. The CDR3 sequence is 13 residues long. Germline values: CDR1 SNHLY, CDR2 FYNNEI. Between the trimmed V and J ends, which lost 6 bases and 1 base, there was a span of 8 bases. In DNA form, the CDR3 reads TGTGCCAGCAGGGTGGAAGGCACAGATACGCAGTATTTT. Translated: CASRVEGTDTQYF.

This clonotype has more than one count but fewer than ten. The chain is built from TRBV29-1 and TRBJ1-1; D might be TRBD1 (5 bases). The CDR3 length is 13 residues. CDR1 and CDR2 from the germline V gene are SQVTM and ANQGSEA. Trimming left V 4 bases short and J 4 bases short, with 13 bases between. The CDR3 DNA sequence: TGCAGCGTTGTTCCCTCAGGGTTCACTGAAGCTTTCTTT. It is translated as CSVVPSGFTEAFF.

The genes are TRBV19 and TRBJ1-2, with D possibly TRBD1 on 5 matching bases. V was pared by 9 bases and J by 5 bases, with 10 bases between. Germline loops: CDR1 LNHDA, CDR2 SQIVND (reference sequence). The CDR3 is 11 residues long. The DNA for the CDR3 is TGTGCCAGCGGGGGATTATATGGCTACACCTTC. It encodes CASGGLYGYTF.

Ten or more counts support this clonotype. The chain links TRBV9 to TRBJ2-2, with TRBD2 matching 16 bases. Germline CDR1 SGDLS, CDR2 YYNGEE. V shed 2 bases, J shed 4 bases, and the junction held 2 bases outside the gene matches. This CDR3 spans 17 amino acids. CDR3 in DNA: TGTGCCAGCAGCGTGGGACTAGCGGGGGGGCCCACCGGGGAGCTGTTTTTT. Its translation: CASSVGLAGGPTGELFF.

V usage is TRBV7-2 and J usage is TRBJ2-7; 12 nucleotides line up with TRBD2. V shed 1 base, J shed 2 bases, and the junction held 9 bases outside the gene matches. Per germline, CDR1 SGHTA and CDR2 FQGNSA. The CDR3 consists of 18 residues. For the CDR3, the DNA is TGTGCCAGCAGCTTAGGTCGTCGACTAGCGGGGGCCACCTACGAGCAGTACTTC. This translates into CASSLGRRLAGATYEQYF.

The chain couples TRBV24-1 to TRBJ2-1; 11 bases are a match to TRBD2. This CDR3 region has 16 residues. V lost 3 bases and J lost 13; bases outside the gene matches: 13. CDR1 is KGHDR and CDR2 is SFDVKD in the germline V gene. CDR3 bases: TGTGCCACCAGTGATGCAGGGACTAGCGGTCTGCAGACCCAGTTCTTC. Protein: CATSDAGTSGLQTQFF.

This clonotype was seen many times. CDR3 protein: CSARDADGNQPQHF. The CDR3 DNA follows: TGCAGTGCTAGAGATGCGGACGGGAATCAGCCCCAGCATTTT. The chain uses TRBV20-1 and TRBJ1-5; D gene unclear. V gave up 0 bases and J gave up 4 bases, with 10 bases separating them. The CDR3 is made up of 14 amino acids. Germline values: CDR1 DFQATT, CDR2 SNEGSKA (reference sequence).

V usage is TRBV20-1 and J usage is TRBJ2-6, with D tentatively TRBD2 (6 bases). The V gene's germline CDR1 is DFQATT and CDR2 SNEGSKA (reference sequence). The V gene lost 3 bases and the J gene lost 1 base, with 10 bases spanning the gap. This CDR3 is 15 amino acids long. The CDR3 reads CSASVRGSGANVLTF. CDR3 coding DNA: TGCAGTGCTAGCGTCCGGGGGTCTGGGGCCAACGTCCTGACTTTC.

Comment on this clonotype: At one of its ends the junction is not consistent with the germline gene, which may arise from a read error. This chain links TRBV2 with TRBJ2-1; 10 bases map to TRBD2. Germline values: CDR1 SNHLY, CDR2 FYNNEI. CDR3 length: 15 amino acids. Here the CDR3 reads CTSSETSGALREQFF. The CDR3 DNA follows: TGTACCAGCAGCGAAACTAGCGGGGCTCTGAGGGAGCAGTTCTTC.

A word on this clonotype: Being one base from a much bigger clone, this may be a read error. This chain connects TRBV12-3 or TRBV12-4 to TRBJ1-1; 12 nucleotides line up with TRBD1. This CDR3 has 18 amino acids. In nucleotides, the CDR3 is TGTGCCAGCGGTTTTAGGGACAGGGGGCCACTGAGAAACACTGAAGCTTTCTTT. Translation: CASGFRDRGPLRNTEAFF.

This clonotype was observed a few times. This may be a read error, as it is one base from a much larger clone. The chain carries TRBV5-8 and TRBJ1-6; D is undetermined. CDR3 length equals 16 residues. The germline CDR1 and CDR2 sequences are SGHTS and YDEGEE. The CDR3 sequence is CASSLEGPRAYSPLYF. The CDR3 DNA reads as TGTGCCAGCAGCTTGGAAGGGCCCCGGGCCTATTCACCCCTCTACTTT.

The CDR3 loop is CASSSPGLGIYEQYF. The CDR3 region has the DNA TGTGCCAGCAGCTCTCCGGGACTAGGGATTTACGAGCAGTACTTC. This chain connects TRBV11-1 to TRBJ2-7, with TRBD2 matching over 8 bases. From germline, CDR1 is SGHAT and CDR2 FQDESV (reference sequence). V gave up 4 bases and J gave up 4 bases; unmatched junction bases: 9. There are 15 residues in the CDR3.

The rearrangement links TRBV7-9 to TRBJ1-2; D not certain. Germline lookup yields CDR1 SEHNR and CDR2 FQNEAQ (reference sequence). This CDR3 is built from 14 residues. V was shortened by 3 bases and J by 12 bases, with 20 bases between the two germline ends. CDR3 in DNA: TGTGCCAGCAGCTTTGGTCAGTCCGACTCTGGAAACACCTTC. It is translated as CASSFGQSDSGNTF.

This clonotype was found once. CDR3 loop: CASSMAGYGYTF. CDR3 DNA: TGTGCCAGTAGTATGGCCGGCTATGGCTACACCTTC. The J gene is TRBJ1-2, the V gene TRBV19; D uncertain. The CDR3 sequence is 12 residues long. The germline gives CDR1 LNHDA, CDR2 SQIVND (reference sequence). V was trimmed by 3 bases and J by 4 bases, leaving 6 bases between them.

This sequence joins TRBV19 and TRBJ2-5, with 7 bases matching TRBD1. Unmatched junction bases numbered 3, after V lost 6 bases and J lost 2 bases. The CDR3 is 13 amino acids. CDR1 is LNHDA and CDR2 is SQIVND in the germline V gene (reference sequence). The CDR3 loop is CASRLTGQETQYF. The CDR3 DNA reads as TGTGCCAGTAGATTGACAGGGCAAGAGACCCAGTACTTC.

V gene TRBV5-1 combines with J gene TRBJ2-1; weak D call: TRBD2 (6 bases). Germline V gene data show CDR1 as SGHRS and CDR2 as YFSETQ. With 2 bases removed from V and 7 bases from J, the gap between germline ends came to 16 bases. This CDR3 region has 15 residues. The CDR3 here is CASSFGGIGRNEQFF. The CDR3 DNA reads as TGCGCCAGCAGCTTTGGAGGGATAGGCAGGAATGAGCAGTTCTTC. Full variable domain (remainder filled in from reference TRBV5-1 and TRBJ2-1): KAGVTQTPRYLIKTRGQQVTLSCSPISGHRSVSWYQQTPGQGLQFLFEYFSETQRNKGNFPGRFSGRQFSNSRSEMNVSTLELGDSALYLCASSFGGIGRNEQFFGPGTRLTVL.

The chain carries TRBV5-6 and TRBJ2-3, with D tentatively TRBD2 (6 bases). The CDR3 spans 15 residues. The V and J ends lost 0 bases and 2 bases respectively, with 10 bases between them. Germline CDR1 is SGHDT and CDR2 is YYEEEE. The CDR3 loop is CASSLVPGVTDTQYF. The CDR3, as DNA: TGTGCCAGCAGCTTGGTCCCGGGGGTCACAGATACGCAGTATTTT.

The chain is built from TRBV29-1 and TRBJ2-3, with D possibly matching TRBD1 (5 bases). Germline loops: CDR1 SQVTM, CDR2 ANQGSEA. The V gene lost 3 bases and the J gene lost 2 bases, with 12 bases spanning the gap. The CDR3 contains 14 residues. CDR3 coding DNA: TGCAGCGTTGATGCCAGCAGGGTCACAGATACGCAGTATTTT. Protein sequence: CSVDASRVTDTQYF.

The rearrangement links TRBV19 to TRBJ2-2, with D possibly TRBD2 on 6 matching bases. Trimming took 6 bases from V and 7 from J, leaving 15 bases between them. This CDR3 is 14 amino acids long. CDR1 is LNHDA and CDR2 is SQIVND in the germline V gene (reference sequence). CDR3 in amino acids: CASRLGGLGGELFF. CDR3 DNA sequence: TGTGCCAGTAGACTGGGGGGATTGGGCGGGGAGCTGTTTTTT.

The J gene is TRBJ2-5, the V gene TRBV7-8; D may be TRBD2 (5 bases). This CDR3 region has 18 residues. From germline, CDR1 is SGHVS and CDR2 FQNEAQ. Trimming took 7 bases from V and 9 from J, leaving 33 bases between them. The CDR3 is CASTAGIGSPGGNQPQYF. CDR3 coding DNA: TGTGCCAGCACCGCAGGTATCGGCTCCCCAGGAGGCAATCAGCCCCAGTACTTC.

This clonotype occurred many times. V gene TRBV11-1 combines with J gene TRBJ2-5, with D hard to call. Germline assignment: CDR1 SGHAT and CDR2 FQDESV (reference sequence). The V gene lost 5 bases and the J gene lost 0 bases, with 16 bases spanning the gap. The CDR3 is 16 amino acids. The CDR3 spells CASSQRGRTYQETQYF. In DNA, the CDR3 is TGTGCCAGCAGCCAGCGAGGACGGACCTACCAAGAGACCCAGTACTTC.

This clonotype was seen at least ten times. The chain employs TRBV29-1 and TRBJ2-7; no firm D call. The V gene's germline CDR1 is SQVTM and CDR2 ANQGSEA. The CDR3 runs to 12 residues. V lost 3 bases and J lost 0, with 6 bases in between. CDR3 residues: CSVEANSYEQYF. The CDR3, as DNA: TGCAGCGTTGAGGCCAACTCCTACGAGCAGTACTTC.

The V gene is TRBV19, the J gene TRBJ2-1; D may be TRBD2 (6 bases). The length of the CDR3 is 14 residues. Germline loops: CDR1 LNHDA, CDR2 SQIVND (reference sequence). Deletions cut 10 bases from V and 8 bases from J, with 21 bases between. The CDR3, as DNA: TGTGCCACCCAGTCGGGGGTCGGTATCCATGAGCAGTTCTTC. It yields the protein CATQSGVGIHEQFF.